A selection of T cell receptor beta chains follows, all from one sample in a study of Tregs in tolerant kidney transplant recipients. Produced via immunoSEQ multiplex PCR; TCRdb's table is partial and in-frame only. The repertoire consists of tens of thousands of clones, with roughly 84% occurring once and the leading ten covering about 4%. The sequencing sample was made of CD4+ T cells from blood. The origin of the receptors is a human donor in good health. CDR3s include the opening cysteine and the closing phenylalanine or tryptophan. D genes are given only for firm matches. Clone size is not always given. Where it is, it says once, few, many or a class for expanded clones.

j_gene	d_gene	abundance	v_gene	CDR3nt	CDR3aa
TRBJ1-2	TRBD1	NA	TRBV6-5	TGTGCCAGCAGTTCCCCCGGGACAGGCTATGGCTACACCTTC	CASSSPGTGYGYTF
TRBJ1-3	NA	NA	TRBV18	TGTGCCAGCTCACCACCCCGGGACACTTACTCTGGAAACACCATATATTTT	CASSPPRDTYSGNTIYF
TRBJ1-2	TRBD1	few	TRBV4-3	TGCGCCAGCAGCCAATCGACAGGGGTCTATGGCTACACCTTC	CASSQSTGVYGYTF
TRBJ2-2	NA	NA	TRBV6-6	TGTGCCAGCAGTTACAACGGCCCTCATGAGCTGTTTTTT	CASSYNGPHELFF
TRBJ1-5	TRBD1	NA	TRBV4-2	TGTGCCAGCAGCCAAGACGAGCCTCTCGGGACAGGGAACAATCAGCCCCAGCATTTT	CASSQDEPLGTGNNQPQHF
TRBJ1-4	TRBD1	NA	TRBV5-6	TGTGCCAGCAGCTCGATCGTGACAGGGAATAATGAAAAACTGTTTTTT	CASSSIVTGNNEKLFF
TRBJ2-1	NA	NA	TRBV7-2	TGTGCCAGCAGCGACCGACAGGACAATGAGCAGTTCTTC	CASSDRQDNEQFF
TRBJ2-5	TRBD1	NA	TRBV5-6	TGTGCCAGCGGCTCAGGGGGTTTCCAAGAGACCCAGTACTTC	CASGSGGFQETQYF
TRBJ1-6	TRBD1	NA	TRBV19	TGTGCCAGTAGACTCCGCGCCTCAGGGGGGAATAATTCACCCCTCCACTTT	CASRLRASGGNNSPLHF
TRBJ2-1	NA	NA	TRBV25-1	TGTGCCAGCAGTCCTACGTCGGGGCTAGCCCCCTACAATGAGCAGTTCTTC	CASSPTSGLAPYNEQFF
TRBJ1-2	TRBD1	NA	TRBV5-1	TGCGCCAGCAGCTTGGGACAGGGGAGCTATGGCTACACCTTC	CASSLGQGSYGYTF
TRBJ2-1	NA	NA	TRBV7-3	TGTGCCAGCAGCTCAGGGCGCGGATCGAATGAGCAGTTCTTC	CASSSGRGSNEQFF
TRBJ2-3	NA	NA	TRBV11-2	TGTGCCAGCAGCCCCGAGGTCGGGGTCATGAATACGCAGTATTTT	CASSPEVGVMNTQYF
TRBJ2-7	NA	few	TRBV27	TGTGCCAGCAGTGCCTACGCGGGTGGGGCCGGCGAGCAGTACTTC	CASSAYAGGAGEQYF
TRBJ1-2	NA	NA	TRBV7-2	TGTGCCAGCAGCCCTACCCCGGACGGCCGCTACTATGGCTACACCTTC	CASSPTPDGRYYGYTF
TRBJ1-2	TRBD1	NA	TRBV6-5	TGTGCCAGCAGGAGAACAGGGGATCGCTATGGCTACACCTTC	CASRRTGDRYGYTF
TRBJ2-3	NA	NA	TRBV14	TGTGCCAGCAGCCAAGAGGGAAACCGACAGACTAGCACAGATACGCAGTATTTT	CASSQEGNRQTSTDTQYF
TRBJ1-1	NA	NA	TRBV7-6	TGTGCCAGCAGCGTAGGCGGGGGTGCCAACACTGAAGCTTTCTTT	CASSVGGGANTEAFF
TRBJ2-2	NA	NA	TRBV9	TGTGCCAGCAGCGTAGAAGTGACAGGTGCCGGGGAGCTGTTTTTT	CASSVEVTGAGELFF
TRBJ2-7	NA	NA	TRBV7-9	TGTGCCAGCAGCCCCGTGGGGAGTCGCTCCTACGAGCAGTACTTC	CASSPVGSRSYEQYF
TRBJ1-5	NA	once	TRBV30	TGTGCCTGGAGTACCTACGGAGGTTTCCTTAGCAATCAGCCCCAGCATTTT	CAWSTYGGFLSNQPQHF
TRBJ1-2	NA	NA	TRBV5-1	TGCGCCAGCAGCTTGGACAGGGCCCATGGCTACACCTTC	CASSLDRAHGYTF
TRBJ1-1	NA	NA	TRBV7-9	TGTGCCAGCACCCGGGGACAAGCGAACACTGAAGCTTTCTTT	CASTRGQANTEAFF
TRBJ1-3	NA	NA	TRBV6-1	TGTGCCAGCAGACCCGCAGGTTCCGGAAACACCATATATTTT	CASRPAGSGNTIYF
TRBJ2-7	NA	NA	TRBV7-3	TGTGCCAGCAGCCGGACAGTTATCCGGTACGAGCAGTACTTC	CASSRTVIRYEQYF
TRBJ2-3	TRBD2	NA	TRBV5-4	TGTGCCAGCAGCCCGCCCGGGACTAGCGGGAGATCCCGCCCAGATACGCAGTATTTT	CASSPPGTSGRSRPDTQYF
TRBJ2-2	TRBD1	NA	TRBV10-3	TGTGCCATCACCGGGGACAGAGACACCGGGGAGCTGTTTTTT	CAITGDRDTGELFF
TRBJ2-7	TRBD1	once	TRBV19	TGTGCCAGTAGTTTCCTGGACAGGGGTGGCGAGCAGTACTTC	CASSFLDRGGEQYF
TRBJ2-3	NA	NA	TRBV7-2	TGTGCCAGCAGCTTTGTCACAGATACGCAGTATTTT	CASSFVTDTQYF
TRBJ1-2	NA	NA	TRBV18	TGTGCCAGCTCACCTTTCAGGGGCGATGGCTACACCTTC	CASSPFRGDGYTF
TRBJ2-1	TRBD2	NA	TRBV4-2	TGTGCCAGCAGCCAAGGAGTCGGGGGGACTTCGAATGAGCAGTTCTTC	CASSQGVGGTSNEQFF
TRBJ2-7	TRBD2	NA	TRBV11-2	TGTGCCAGCAGCTTAAGTAGCGGGGACTCCTACGAGCAGTACTTC	CASSLSSGDSYEQYF